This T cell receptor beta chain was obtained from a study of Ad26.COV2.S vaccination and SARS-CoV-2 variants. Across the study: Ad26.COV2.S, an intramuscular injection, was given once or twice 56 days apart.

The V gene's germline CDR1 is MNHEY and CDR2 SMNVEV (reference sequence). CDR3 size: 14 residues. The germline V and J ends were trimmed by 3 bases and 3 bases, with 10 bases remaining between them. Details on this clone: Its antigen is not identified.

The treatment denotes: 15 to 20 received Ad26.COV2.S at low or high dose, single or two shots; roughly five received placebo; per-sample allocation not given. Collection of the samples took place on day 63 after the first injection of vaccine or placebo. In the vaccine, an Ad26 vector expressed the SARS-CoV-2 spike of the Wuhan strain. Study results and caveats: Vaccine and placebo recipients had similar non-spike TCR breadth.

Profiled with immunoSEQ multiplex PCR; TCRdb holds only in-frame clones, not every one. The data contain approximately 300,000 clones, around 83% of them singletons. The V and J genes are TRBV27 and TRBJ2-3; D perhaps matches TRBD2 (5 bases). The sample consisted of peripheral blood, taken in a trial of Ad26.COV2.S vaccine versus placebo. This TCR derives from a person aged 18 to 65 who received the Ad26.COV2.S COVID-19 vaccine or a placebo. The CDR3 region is CASSFWGATDTQYF. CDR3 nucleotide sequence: TGTGCCAGCAGTTTCTGGGGAGCGACAGATACGCAGTATTTT.